The 23 T cell receptor beta chains in this list originate from one sample, sequenced in a study of T-cell reconstitution after alpha-beta-depleted transplantation in children. A TCRbeta library incorporating unique molecular identifiers was prepared. TCRdb reprocessed the PCR reads with MiXCR, giving one entry per CDR3 protein. In the table there are some 830,000 distinct CDR3 sequences, less than 20% of which are singletons. The sample consisted of PBMCs, mostly from graft donor cells, taken 360 days after TCRalphabeta/CD19-depleted stem cell transplant. Receptors originate from a male patient younger than 18 who had a stem cell transplant for acute lymphoblastic leukemia, so the T cells may come from the graft donor.

The chain has TRBV9 and TRBJ2-7; tentative D call: TRBD2 (6 bases). Germline V gene data show CDR1 as SGDLS and CDR2 as YYNGEE. V was pared by 4 bases and J by 1 base, with 15 bases between. This CDR3 is built from 15 residues. CDR3 DNA: TGTGCCAGCAGCCCCCCTGGGAGCGGGTCCTACGAGCAGTACTTC. Translating it yields CASSPPGSGSYEQYF.

The CDR3 DNA follows: TGTGCCAGCAGTTGGGCGGACTACGAGCAGTACTTC. It specifies CASSWADYEQYF. The V gene is TRBV2, the J gene TRBJ2-7; D uncertain. V lost 5 bases, J lost 3 bases, and 8 bases lay in between. This CDR3 region has 12 residues. Germline V CDR1 and CDR2: SNHLY, FYNNEI.

The chain combines TRBV10-3 with TRBJ2-7, with TRBD1 identical over 7 bases. The CDR3 is 11 amino acids. With 11 bases clipped from V and 10 bases from J, the junction kept 11 bases outside the gene matches. Germline V CDR1 and CDR2: ENHRY, SYGVKD. The CDR3: CAAAAGGTQYF. The CDR3, as DNA: TGTGCCGCAGCGGCAGGGGGAACCCAGTACTTC.

This clonotype occurred a few times. The chain couples TRBV11-2 to TRBJ1-3, with TRBD1 as a possible D gene (6 bases). Germline V gene data show CDR1 as SGHAT and CDR2 as FQNNGV. This CDR3 comprises 16 residues. V lost 5 bases and J lost 0, with 14 bases in between. In DNA, the CDR3 is TGTGCCAGCAGCAGGGACACCCATCGCTCTGGAAACACCATATATTTT. Amino acid sequence: CASSRDTHRSGNTIYF.

This clonotype was observed many times. Germline is not matched at one junction end, which may reflect a read error. The rearrangement uses TRBV5-1 and TRBJ1-4; D may be TRBD1 (5 bases). In germline, CDR1 is SGHRS, CDR2 YFSETQ. CDR3 length: 15 residues. CDR3 region: CASSLGTTTNEKLFF. Written as DNA, the CDR3 is TGTGCCAGCAGCTTAGGGACGACAACTAATGAAAAACTGTTTTTT.

The rearrangement links TRBV20-1 to TRBJ2-7, with 9 bases that match TRBD2. V lost 3 bases to trimming and J lost 3 bases; unmatched junction nucleotides: 15. The CDR3 has 17 residues. Germline values: CDR1 DFQATT, CDR2 SNEGSKA (reference sequence). DNA of the CDR3: TGCAGTGCTAGCTACCCCCCGGGACTAGCAAAAGACTACGAGCAGTACTTC. Residues: CSASYPPGLAKDYEQYF.

V gene TRBV29-1 combines with J gene TRBJ2-1, with TRBD2 matching over 9 bases. This CDR3 region has 15 residues. Germline CDR1 and CDR2: SQVTM and ANQGSEA. With V trimmed by 2 bases and J by 7 bases, 9 bases remained unmatched. This CDR3 is CSVEPAGGSKNEQFF. CDR3 DNA: TGCAGCGTTGAACCAGCGGGAGGCTCTAAGAATGAGCAGTTCTTC.

This chain links TRBV6-2 or TRBV6-3 with TRBJ2-1; possible D gene TRBD2, 6 bases. The germline V and J ends were trimmed by 5 bases and 7 bases, with 21 bases remaining between them. Germline values: CDR1 MNHEY, CDR2 SVGEGT. The CDR3 has 16 residues. CDR3 loop: CASSHVTGTPRNEQFF. For the CDR3, the DNA is TGTGCCAGCAGTCACGTAACCGGGACTCCGAGGAATGAGCAGTTCTTC.

V gene TRBV29-1 combines with J gene TRBJ1-2; 9 positions agree with TRBD1. CDR1 is SQVTM, CDR2 ANQGSEA, per germline. V shed 5 bases, J shed 8 bases, and the junction held 6 bases outside the gene matches. CDR3 size: 12 residues. The CDR3 loop is CSVSDRGGGYTF. CDR3 DNA: TGCAGCGTTTCGGACAGGGGAGGAGGCTACACCTTC.

This chain uses TRBV5-1 with TRBJ2-3; D perhaps matches TRBD2 (5 bases). The CDR3 runs to 13 residues. The V end was cut by 7 bases, the J end by 3 bases, with 12 bases between. Per the germline V gene, CDR1 is SGHRS and CDR2 is YFSETQ. CDR3 nucleotide sequence: TGCGCCAGCGGGAGCCGACCTACAGATACGCAGTATTTT. Its translation: CASGSRPTDTQYF.

This clonotype was seen more than once but under ten times. V usage is TRBV11-2 and J usage is TRBJ2-4, with D possibly being TRBD2 (5 bases). Germline V lookup: CDR1 SGHAT, CDR2 FQNNGV. The CDR3 sequence is 14 residues long. Trimming pared 5 bases from V and 7 bases from J, leaving 15 bases between. The CDR3 loop reads CASSPQRVANIQYF. The CDR3 nucleotides read TGTGCCAGCAGCCCCCAGAGGGTGGCGAACATTCAGTACTTC.

CDR3 DNA sequence: TGTGCCAGCAGCTCACTCACCGGGACTGACAATGAGCAGTTCTTC. Its protein product is CASSSLTGTDNEQFF. The chain has TRBV7-3 and TRBJ2-1; weak D call: TRBD2 (6 bases). The V gene lost 4 bases and the J gene lost 5 bases, with 15 bases spanning the gap. CDR1 is SGHTA, CDR2 FQGTGA, per germline. The CDR3 is made up of 15 amino acids.

V is TRBV29-1 and J is TRBJ2-2, with D maybe TRBD1 (5 bases). Germline V CDR1 and CDR2: SQVTM, ANQGSEA. V shed 4 bases and J shed 3 bases, with 12 bases lying between them. The CDR3 loop spans 14 amino acids. The DNA of the CDR3 is TGCAGCGTTGGCCGGCAGGGTCACACCGGGGAGCTGTTTTTT. It encodes CSVGRQGHTGELFF.

This clonotype occurred a few times. This chain joins TRBV3-1 and TRBJ2-7; 9 bases are a match to TRBD1. Germline CDR1 reads LGHDT; CDR2 reads YNNKEL (reference sequence). CDR3 length equals 16 residues. Losses at the gene ends were 0 bases for V and 3 bases for J; bases not matched to a gene: 6. The CDR3 reads CASSQDAGTGRYEQYF. DNA of the CDR3: TGTGCCAGCAGCCAAGACGCGGGGACAGGGCGCTACGAGCAGTACTTC.

The chain combines TRBV7-9 with TRBJ2-2; D is unclear. Trimming left V 4 bases short and J 4 bases short, with 4 bases between. The CDR3 is 12 amino acids. Germline assignment: CDR1 SEHNR and CDR2 FQNEAQ (reference sequence). The CDR3 loop reads CASSSTTGELFF. DNA of the CDR3: TGTGCCAGCAGCTCTACCACCGGGGAGCTGTTTTTT. The full variable domain, in which reference TRBV7-9 and TRBJ2-2 provide the parts outside the CDR3, is DTGVSQNPRHKITKRGQNVTFRCDPISEHNRLYWYRQTLGQGPEFLTYFQNEAQLEKSRLLSDRFSAERPKGSFSTLEIQRTEQGDSAMYLCASSSTTGELFFGEGSRLTVL.

There are many counts of this clonotype. The chain is built from TRBV4-2 and TRBJ2-3, with D hard to call. The V and J ends lost 0 bases and 15 bases respectively, with 10 bases between them. There are 11 residues in the CDR3. In germline, CDR1 is LGHNA, CDR2 YNFKEQ. The CDR3 spells CASSQDRSKYF. The CDR3 DNA is TGTGCCAGCAGCCAAGACCGCTCGAAATATTTT.

This CDR3 is CASTDREGSPLHF. The CDR3 DNA follows: TGCGCCAGCACGGACAGGGAAGGTTCACCCCTCCACTTT. The chain links TRBV5-1 to TRBJ1-6; 8 bases are shared with TRBD1. The CDR3 contains 13 residues. Trimming took 6 bases from V and 9 from J; bases not matched to a gene: 5. CDR1 is SGHRS and CDR2 is YFSETQ in the germline V gene.

J is TRBJ2-1 and V is TRBV7-6; the D is unclear. CDR3 length: 14 amino acids. Germline CDR1 and CDR2: SGHVS and FNYEAQ. V dropped 2 bases and J dropped 8 bases, with 13 bases sitting between them. CDR3 sequence: CASSLHQLTDEQFF. The CDR3 coding sequence is TGTGCCAGCAGCTTACACCAACTCACGGATGAGCAGTTCTTC.

The CDR3 DNA reads as TGTGCCAGCAGCTCCTCGTGGGGGGTCGTAGGAACCTACGAGCAGTACTTC. Protein: CASSSSWGVVGTYEQYF. J is TRBJ2-7 and V is TRBV6-5, with D possibly TRBD2 on 6 matching bases. The CDR3 loop spans 17 amino acids. V was shortened by 6 bases and J by 2 bases, with 23 bases between the two germline ends. The germline V gene encodes CDR1 MNHEY and CDR2 SVGAGI.

This clonotype was counted a few times. The J gene is TRBJ2-3, the V gene TRBV5-4, with 10 positions matching TRBD2. Germline V lookup: CDR1 SGHNT, CDR2 YYREEE (reference sequence). This CDR3 comprises 15 residues. V shed 4 bases, J shed 6 bases, and the junction held 8 bases outside the gene matches. The CDR3 sequence: CASSVSGRAFDTQYF. The CDR3 DNA reads as TGTGCCAGCAGCGTGAGCGGGAGGGCTTTCGATACGCAGTATTTT.

The gene calls are TRBV20-1 and TRBJ2-2; perhaps TRBD2 as D (6 bases). Germline assignment: CDR1 DFQATT and CDR2 SNEGSKA (reference sequence). There are 17 residues in the CDR3. Trimming stripped 0 bases from V and 1 base from J, with 15 bases between. CDR3 amino acids: CSARDLWGTQNTGELFF. In nucleotides, the CDR3 is TGCAGTGCTAGAGATCTATGGGGGACTCAGAACACCGGGGAGCTGTTTTTT.

This clonotype has a count of ten or more. This chain uses TRBV20-1 with TRBJ2-1; possibly TRBD1 for D (5 bases). The V gene's germline CDR1 is DFQATT and CDR2 SNEGSKA (reference sequence). This CDR3 contains 11 residues. Trimming took 5 bases from V and 8 from J, leaving 10 bases between them. CDR3 bases: TGCAGTGCTTTGGACATCGATGAGCAGTTCTTC. It is translated as CSALDIDEQFF.

This clonotype was found many times. The V and J genes are TRBV5-1 and TRBJ2-7, with D hard to call. The CDR3 has 15 amino acids. Trimming took off 0 bases at V and 0 bases at J, with 10 bases between the two ends. The germline gives CDR1 SGHRS, CDR2 YFSETQ. CDR3 DNA: TGCGCCAGCAGCTTGGCTCGGATTAGCTCCTACGAGCAGTACTTC. It translates to CASSLARISSYEQYF.